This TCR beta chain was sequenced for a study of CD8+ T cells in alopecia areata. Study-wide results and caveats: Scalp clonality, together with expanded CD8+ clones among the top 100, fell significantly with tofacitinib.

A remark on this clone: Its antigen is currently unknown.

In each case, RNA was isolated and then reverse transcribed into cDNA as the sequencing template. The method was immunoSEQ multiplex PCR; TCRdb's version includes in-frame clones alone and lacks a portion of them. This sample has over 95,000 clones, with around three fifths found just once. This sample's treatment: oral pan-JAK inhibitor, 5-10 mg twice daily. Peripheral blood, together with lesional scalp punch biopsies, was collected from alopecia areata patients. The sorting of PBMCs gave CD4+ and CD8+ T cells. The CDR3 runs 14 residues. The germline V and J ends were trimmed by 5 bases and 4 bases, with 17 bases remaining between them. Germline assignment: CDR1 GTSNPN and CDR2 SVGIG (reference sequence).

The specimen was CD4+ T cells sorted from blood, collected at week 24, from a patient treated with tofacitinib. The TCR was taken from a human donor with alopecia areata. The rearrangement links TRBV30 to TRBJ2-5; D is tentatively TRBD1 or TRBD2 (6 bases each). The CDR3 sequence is CAWQTSRGRETQYF. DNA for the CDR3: TGTGCCTGGCAAACTTCCCGGGGGCGAGAGACCCAGTACTTC. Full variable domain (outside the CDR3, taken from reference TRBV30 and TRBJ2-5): SQTIHQWPATLVQPVGSPLSLECTVEGTSNPNLYWYRQAAGRGLQLLFYSVGIGQISSEVPQNLSASRPQDRQFILSSKKLLLSDSGFYLCAWQTSRGRETQYFGPGTRLLVL.